Below, one TCR beta chain is given with its context. The antigen this receptor binds is unknown. Per-base qualities were not stored, and no clone one base away is much larger. The method was the immunoSEQ multiplex PCR assay. This immuneACCESS table, as held by TCRdb, lists in-frame sequences with V and J called but not all clones. Of the missing ones, under half trace to an unresolved V gene in checked studies; the others have no known cause. In all, the sample holds some 48,000 clones, and approximately 96% of those were seen once. About 0.9% of the sample goes to the ten largest clones. CDR1 is given as SQVTM and CDR2 as ANQGSEA, both from the germline V gene. The CDR3 has 14 amino acids, counting the end cysteine and phenylalanine. Only the CDR3 DNA is retained, 42 bases long and in frame from the first base. The V and J ends are trimmed by 4 bases and 0 bases, leaving 12 bases between them. This entry belongs to a study of T cell changes during pregnancy in multiple sclerosis (dated by TCRdb to the late 2010s). About the investigation overall: In women with multiple sclerosis, the researchers looked at how the T cell repertoire shifted as pregnancy progressed.

Sample: peripheral blood, taken in the second trimester of pregnancy. This clonotype was sampled from a female donor with multiple sclerosis, enrolled in a pregnancy study. The chain is made from TRBV29-1 and TRBJ1-2, with TRBD1 tentatively as D gene (5 bases match). The base sequence is TGCAGCGTTGGCCAGGGCTCAGCTAACTATGGCTACACCTTC. This is translated as CSVGQGSANYGYTF.